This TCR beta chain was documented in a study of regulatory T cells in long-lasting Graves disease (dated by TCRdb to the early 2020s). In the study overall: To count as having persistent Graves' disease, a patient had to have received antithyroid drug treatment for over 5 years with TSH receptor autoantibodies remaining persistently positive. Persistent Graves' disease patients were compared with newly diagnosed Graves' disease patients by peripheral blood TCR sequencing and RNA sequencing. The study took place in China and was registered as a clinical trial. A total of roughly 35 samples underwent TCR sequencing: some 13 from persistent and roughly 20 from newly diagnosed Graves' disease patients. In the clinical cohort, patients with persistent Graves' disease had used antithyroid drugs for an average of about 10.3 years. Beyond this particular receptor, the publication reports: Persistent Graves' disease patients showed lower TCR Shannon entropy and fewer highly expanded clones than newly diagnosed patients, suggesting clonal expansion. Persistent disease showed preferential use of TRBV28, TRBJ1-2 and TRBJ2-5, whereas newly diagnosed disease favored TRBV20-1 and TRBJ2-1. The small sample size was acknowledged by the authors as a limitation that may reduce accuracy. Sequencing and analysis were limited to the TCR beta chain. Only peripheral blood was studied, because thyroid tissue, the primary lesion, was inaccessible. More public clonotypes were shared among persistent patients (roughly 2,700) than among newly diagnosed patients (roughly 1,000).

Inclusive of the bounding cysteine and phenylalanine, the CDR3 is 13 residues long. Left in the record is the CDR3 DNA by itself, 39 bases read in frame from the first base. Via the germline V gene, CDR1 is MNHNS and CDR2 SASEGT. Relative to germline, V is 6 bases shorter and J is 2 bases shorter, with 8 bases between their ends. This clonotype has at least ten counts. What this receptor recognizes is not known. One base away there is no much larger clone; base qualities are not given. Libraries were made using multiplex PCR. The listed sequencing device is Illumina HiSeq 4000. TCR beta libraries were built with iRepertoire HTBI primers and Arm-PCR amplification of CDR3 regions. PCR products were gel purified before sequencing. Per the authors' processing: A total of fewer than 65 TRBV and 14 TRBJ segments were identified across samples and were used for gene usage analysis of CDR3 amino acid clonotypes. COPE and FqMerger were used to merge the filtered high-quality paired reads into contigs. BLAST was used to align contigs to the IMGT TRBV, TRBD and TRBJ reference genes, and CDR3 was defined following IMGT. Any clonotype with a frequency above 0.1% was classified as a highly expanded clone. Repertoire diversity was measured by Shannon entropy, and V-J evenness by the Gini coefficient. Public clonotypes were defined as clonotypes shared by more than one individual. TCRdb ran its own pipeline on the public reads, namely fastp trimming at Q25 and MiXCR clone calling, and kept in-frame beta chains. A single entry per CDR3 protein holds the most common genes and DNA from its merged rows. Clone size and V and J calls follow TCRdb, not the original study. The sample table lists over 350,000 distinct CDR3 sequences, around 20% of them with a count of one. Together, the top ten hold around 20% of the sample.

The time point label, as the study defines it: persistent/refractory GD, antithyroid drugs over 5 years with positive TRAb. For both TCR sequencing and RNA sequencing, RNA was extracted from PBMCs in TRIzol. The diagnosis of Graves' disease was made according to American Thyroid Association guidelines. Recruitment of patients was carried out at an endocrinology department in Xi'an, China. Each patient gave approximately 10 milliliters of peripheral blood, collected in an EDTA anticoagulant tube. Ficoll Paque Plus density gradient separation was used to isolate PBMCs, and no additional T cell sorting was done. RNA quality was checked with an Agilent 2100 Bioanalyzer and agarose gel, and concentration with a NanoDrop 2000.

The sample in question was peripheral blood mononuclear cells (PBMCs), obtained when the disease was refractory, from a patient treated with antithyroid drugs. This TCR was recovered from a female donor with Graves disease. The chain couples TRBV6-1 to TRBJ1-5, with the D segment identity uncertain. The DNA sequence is TGTGCCAGCAGGCCTCATGGCAATCAGCCCCAGCATTTT. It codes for CASRPHGNQPQHF.